Sequencing of this T cell receptor beta chain was carried out in a study of blood T cell repertoires in COVID-19. Study-wide context: Some COVID-19 samples were acute and others convalescent; all came from the United States, Italy and Spain.

Patients from Seattle were sampled longitudinally, starting during active infection. The CDR3 is 13 residues long. The V and J ends lost 4 bases and 4 bases, in that order; junction bases with no gene match: 3. CDR1 and CDR2 from the germline V gene are WNHNN and SYGVQD (reference sequence). The data were produced by immunoSEQ multiplex PCR, yet TCRdb's version contains in-frame clones alone and is incomplete. The sample consists of under 450,000 clones, 88% of them appearing once. The chain carries TRBV10-1 and TRBJ1-1, with 7 bases that match TRBD1. This clonotype originated in a woman between 50 and 59 years old with COVID-19, enrolled during active disease. The sequenced material came from peripheral blood. In nucleotides, the CDR3 is TGCGCCAGCAGTGGACAGGGCGTCACTGAAGCTTTCTTT. This codes for CASSGQGVTEAFF.